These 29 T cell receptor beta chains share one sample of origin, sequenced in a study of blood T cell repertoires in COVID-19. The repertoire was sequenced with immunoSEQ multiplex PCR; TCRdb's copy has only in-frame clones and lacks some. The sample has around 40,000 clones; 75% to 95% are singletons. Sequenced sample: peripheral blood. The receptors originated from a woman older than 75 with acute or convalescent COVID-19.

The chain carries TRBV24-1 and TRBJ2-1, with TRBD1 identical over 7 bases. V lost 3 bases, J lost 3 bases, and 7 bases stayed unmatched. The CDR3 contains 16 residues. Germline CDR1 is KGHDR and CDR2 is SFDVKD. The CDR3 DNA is TGTGCCACCAGTGATCCCCGACAGGGCGGCTACAATGAGCAGTTCTTC. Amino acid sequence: CATSDPRQGGYNEQFF.

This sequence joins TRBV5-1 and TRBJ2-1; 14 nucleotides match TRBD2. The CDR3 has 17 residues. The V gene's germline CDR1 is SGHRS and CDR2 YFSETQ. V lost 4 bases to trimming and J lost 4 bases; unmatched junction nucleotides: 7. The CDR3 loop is CASSTTGTSGGYNEQFF. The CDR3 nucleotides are TGCGCCAGCAGCACTACCGGGACTAGCGGGGGATACAATGAGCAGTTCTTC.

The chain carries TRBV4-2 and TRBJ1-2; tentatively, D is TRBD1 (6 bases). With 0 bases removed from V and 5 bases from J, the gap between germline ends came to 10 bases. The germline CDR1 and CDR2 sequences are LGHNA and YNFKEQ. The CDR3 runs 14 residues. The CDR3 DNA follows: TGTGCCAGCAGCCAAGAAAACAGGGTATATGGCTACACCTTC. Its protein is CASSQENRVYGYTF.

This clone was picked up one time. In DNA form, the CDR3 reads TGTGCCAGCAGCTTTACGGGGGGAAGTTCCTACGAGCAGTACTTC. Protein product: CASSFTGGSSYEQYF. The chain links TRBV7-2 to TRBJ2-7; TRBD2 aligns across 7 bases. The CDR3 spans 15 residues. With V trimmed by 3 bases and J by 1 base, 6 bases remained unmatched. Germline CDR1 is SGHTA and CDR2 is FQGNSA.

DNA for the CDR3: TGTGCCAGCAGTTTTAATCGGGGTTTGGTAGAGACCCAGTACTTC. Protein product: CASSFNRGLVETQYF. The chain uses TRBV28 and TRBJ2-5; tentatively, D is TRBD2 (5 bases). V shed 3 bases and J shed 4 bases, with 15 bases lying between them. CDR3 size: 15 residues. The germline CDR1 and CDR2 sequences are MDHEN and SYDVKM.

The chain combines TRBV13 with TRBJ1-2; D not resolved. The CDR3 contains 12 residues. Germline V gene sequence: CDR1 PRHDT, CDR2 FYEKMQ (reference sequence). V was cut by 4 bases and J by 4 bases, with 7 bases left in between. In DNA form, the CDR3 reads TGTGCCAGCAGCTCGCTAGGCTATGGCTACACCTTC. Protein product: CASSSLGYGYTF.

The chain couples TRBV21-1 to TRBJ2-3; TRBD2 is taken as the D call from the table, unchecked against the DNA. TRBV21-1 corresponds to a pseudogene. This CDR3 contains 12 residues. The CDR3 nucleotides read TGTGCCAGCAGCAAAGTCGGGGATACGCAGTATTTT. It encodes CASSKVGDTQYF.

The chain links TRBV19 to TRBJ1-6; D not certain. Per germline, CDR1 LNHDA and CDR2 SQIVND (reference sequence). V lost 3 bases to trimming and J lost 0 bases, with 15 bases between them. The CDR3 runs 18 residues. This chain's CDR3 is CASSIVGPRGSYNSPLHF. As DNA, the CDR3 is TGTGCCAGTAGTATTGTCGGCCCAAGAGGCTCCTATAATTCACCCCTCCACTTT. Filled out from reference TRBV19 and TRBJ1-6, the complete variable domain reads DGGITQSPKYLFRKEGQNVTLSCEQNLNHDAMYWYRQDPGQGLRLIYYSQIVNDFQKGDIAEGYSVSREKKESFPLTVTSAQKNPTAFYLCASSIVGPRGSYNSPLHFGNGTRLTVT.

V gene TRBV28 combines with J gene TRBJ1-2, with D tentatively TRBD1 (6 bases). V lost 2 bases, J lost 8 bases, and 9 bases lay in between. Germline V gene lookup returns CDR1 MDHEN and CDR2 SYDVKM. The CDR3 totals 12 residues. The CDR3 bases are TGTGCCAGCAGTTTAGGGGGCTGGGGCTACACCTTC. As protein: CASSLGGWGYTF.

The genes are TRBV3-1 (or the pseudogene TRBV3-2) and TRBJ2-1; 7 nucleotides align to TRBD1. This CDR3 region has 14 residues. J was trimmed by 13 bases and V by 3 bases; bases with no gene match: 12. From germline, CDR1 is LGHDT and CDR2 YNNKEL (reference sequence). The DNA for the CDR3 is TGTGCCAGCAGCCAGTCAGGGGGTTCGGGTGAACAGTTCTTC. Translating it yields CASSQSGGSGEQFF.

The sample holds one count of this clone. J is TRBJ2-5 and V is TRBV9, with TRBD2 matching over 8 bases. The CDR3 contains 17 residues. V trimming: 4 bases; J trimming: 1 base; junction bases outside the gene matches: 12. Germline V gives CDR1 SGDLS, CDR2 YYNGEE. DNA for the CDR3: TGTGCCAGCAGCAACCCGGGGGTAAGCGGGGGCCAAGAGACCCAGTACTTC. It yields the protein CASSNPGVSGGQETQYF.

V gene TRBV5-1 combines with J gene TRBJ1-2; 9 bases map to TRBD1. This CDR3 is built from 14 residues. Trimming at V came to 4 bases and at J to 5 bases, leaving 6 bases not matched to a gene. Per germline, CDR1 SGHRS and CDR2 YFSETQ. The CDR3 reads CASSVSGTGYGYTF. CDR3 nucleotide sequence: TGCGCCAGCAGCGTATCCGGGACAGGGTATGGCTACACCTTC. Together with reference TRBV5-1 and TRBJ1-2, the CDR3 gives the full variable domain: KAGVTQTPRYLIKTRGQQVTLSCSPISGHRSVSWYQQTPGQGLQFLFEYFSETQRNKGNFPGRFSGRQFSNSRSEMNVSTLELGDSALYLCASSVSGTGYGYTFGSGTRLTVV.

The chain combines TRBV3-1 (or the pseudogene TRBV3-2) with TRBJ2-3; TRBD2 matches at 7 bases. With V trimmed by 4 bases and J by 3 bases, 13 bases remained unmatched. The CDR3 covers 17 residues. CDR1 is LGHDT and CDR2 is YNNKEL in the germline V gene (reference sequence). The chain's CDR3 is CASSPRPIGGGTDTQYF. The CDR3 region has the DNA TGTGCCAGCAGCCCTCGCCCTATTGGCGGGGGTACAGATACGCAGTATTTT.

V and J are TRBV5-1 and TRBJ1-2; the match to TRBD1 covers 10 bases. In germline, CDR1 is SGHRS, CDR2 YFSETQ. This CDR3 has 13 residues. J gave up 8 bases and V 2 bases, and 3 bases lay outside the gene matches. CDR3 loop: CASSFGTGEGYTF. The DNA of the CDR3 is TGCGCCAGCAGCTTCGGGACAGGGGAAGGCTACACCTTC.

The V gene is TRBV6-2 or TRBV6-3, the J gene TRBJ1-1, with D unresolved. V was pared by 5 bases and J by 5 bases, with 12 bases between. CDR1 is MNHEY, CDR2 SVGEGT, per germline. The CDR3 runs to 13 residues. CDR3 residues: CASSQVPRTEAFF. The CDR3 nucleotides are TGTGCCAGCAGTCAGGTCCCAAGGACTGAAGCTTTCTTT.

For the CDR3, the DNA is TGTGCCTGGAGTGTACAGTTCACTAGCGGGGGGGTAAAGACCCAGTACTTC. Translation: CAWSVQFTSGGVKTQYF. The gene calls are TRBV30 and TRBJ2-5; 13 nucleotides match TRBD2. Germline CDR1 and CDR2: GTSNPN and SVGIG (reference sequence). V lost 0 bases and J lost 6; bases outside the gene matches: 10. This CDR3 contains 17 residues. Together with reference TRBV30 and TRBJ2-5, the CDR3 gives the full variable domain: SQTIHQWPATLVQPVGSPLSLECTVEGTSNPNLYWYRQAAGRGLQLLFYSVGIGQISSEVPQNLSASRPQDRQFILSSKKLLLSDSGFYLCAWSVQFTSGGVKTQYFGPGTRLLVL.

Here the CDR3 DNA reads TGTGCCAGCAGTTTTCCCAGGGGATCTGGAAACACCATATATTTT. Translating gives CASSFPRGSGNTIYF. The rearrangement links TRBV2 to TRBJ1-3; D is perhaps TRBD1 (6 bases). Germline V gives CDR1 SNHLY, CDR2 FYNNEI. V lost 5 bases to trimming and J lost 1 base, with 12 bases between them. This CDR3 comprises 15 residues.

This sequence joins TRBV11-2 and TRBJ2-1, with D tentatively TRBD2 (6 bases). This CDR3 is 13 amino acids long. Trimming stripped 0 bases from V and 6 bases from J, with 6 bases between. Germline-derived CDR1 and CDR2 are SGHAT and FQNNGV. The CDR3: CASSLEEGNEQFF. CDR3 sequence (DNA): TGTGCCAGCAGCTTAGAGGAGGGCAATGAGCAGTTCTTC. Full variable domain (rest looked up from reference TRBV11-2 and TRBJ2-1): EAGVAQSPRYKIIEKRQSVAFWCNPISGHATLYWYQQILGQGPKLLIQFQNNGVVDDSQLPKDRFSAERLKGVDSTLKIQPAKLEDSAVYLCASSLEEGNEQFFGPGTRLTVL.

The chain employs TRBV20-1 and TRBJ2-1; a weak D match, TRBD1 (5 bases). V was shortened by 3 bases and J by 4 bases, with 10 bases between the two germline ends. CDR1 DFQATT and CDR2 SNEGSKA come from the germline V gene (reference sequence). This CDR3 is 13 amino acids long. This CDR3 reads CSASPAGYNEQFF. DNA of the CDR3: TGCAGTGCTAGTCCTGCAGGGTACAATGAGCAGTTCTTC.

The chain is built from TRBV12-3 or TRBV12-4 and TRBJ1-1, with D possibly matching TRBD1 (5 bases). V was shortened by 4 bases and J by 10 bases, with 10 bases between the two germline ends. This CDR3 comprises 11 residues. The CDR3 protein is CASSWGVGAFF. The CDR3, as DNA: TGTGCCAGCAGTTGGGGGGTTGGAGCTTTCTTT.

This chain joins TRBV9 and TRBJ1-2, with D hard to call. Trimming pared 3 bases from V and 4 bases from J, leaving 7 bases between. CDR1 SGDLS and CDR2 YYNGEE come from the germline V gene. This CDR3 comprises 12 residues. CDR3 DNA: TGTGCCAGCAGCGGCGACACCTATGGCTACACCTTC. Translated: CASSGDTYGYTF.

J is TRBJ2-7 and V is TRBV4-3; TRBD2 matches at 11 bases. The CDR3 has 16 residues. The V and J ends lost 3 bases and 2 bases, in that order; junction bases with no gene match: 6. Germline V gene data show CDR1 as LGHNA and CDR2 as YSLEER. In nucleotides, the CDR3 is TGCGCCAGCAGCCAGGGCCTAGCGGGGGGCCCCTACGAGCAGTACTTC. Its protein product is CASSQGLAGGPYEQYF.

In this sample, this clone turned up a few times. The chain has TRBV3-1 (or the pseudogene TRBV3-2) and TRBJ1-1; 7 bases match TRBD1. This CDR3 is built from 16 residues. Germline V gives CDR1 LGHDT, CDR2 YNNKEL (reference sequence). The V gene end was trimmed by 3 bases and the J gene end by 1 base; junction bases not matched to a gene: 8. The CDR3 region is CASSQPGQKKNTEAFF. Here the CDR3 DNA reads TGTGCCAGCAGCCAGCCGGGACAGAAAAAGAACACTGAAGCTTTCTTT.

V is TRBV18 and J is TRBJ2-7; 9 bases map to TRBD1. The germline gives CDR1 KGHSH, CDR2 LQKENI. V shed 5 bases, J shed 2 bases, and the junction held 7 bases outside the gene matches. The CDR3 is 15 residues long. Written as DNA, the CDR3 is TGTGCCAGCTCATTTACAGGGGGCCTCACCTACGAGCAGTACTTC. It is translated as CASSFTGGLTYEQYF.

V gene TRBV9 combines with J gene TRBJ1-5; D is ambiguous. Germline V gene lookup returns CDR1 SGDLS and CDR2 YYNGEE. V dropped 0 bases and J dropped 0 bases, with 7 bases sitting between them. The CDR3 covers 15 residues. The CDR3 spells CASSVDSSSNQPQHF. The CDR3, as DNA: TGTGCCAGCAGCGTAGACAGCTCTAGCAATCAGCCCCAGCATTTT.

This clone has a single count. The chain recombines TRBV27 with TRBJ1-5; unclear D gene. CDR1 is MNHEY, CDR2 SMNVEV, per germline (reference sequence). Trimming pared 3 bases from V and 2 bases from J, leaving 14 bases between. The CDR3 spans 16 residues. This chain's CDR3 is CASSFAGSIGNQPQHF. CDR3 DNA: TGTGCCAGCAGTTTTGCCGGGAGTATTGGCAATCAGCCCCAGCATTTT.

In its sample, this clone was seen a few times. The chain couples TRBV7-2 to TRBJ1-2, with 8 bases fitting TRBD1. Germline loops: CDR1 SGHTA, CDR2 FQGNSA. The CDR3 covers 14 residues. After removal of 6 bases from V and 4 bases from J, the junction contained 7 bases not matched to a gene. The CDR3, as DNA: TGTGCCAGCAGTCCGGACAGGGCCTCCTATGGCTACACCTTC. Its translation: CASSPDRASYGYTF.

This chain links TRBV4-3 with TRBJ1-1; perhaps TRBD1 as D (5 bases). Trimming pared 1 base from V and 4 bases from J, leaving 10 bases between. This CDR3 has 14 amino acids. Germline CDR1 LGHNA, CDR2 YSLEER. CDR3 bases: TGCGCCAGCAGCCAAGCCCTGGGGGGCACTGAAGCTTTCTTT. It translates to CASSQALGGTEAFF.

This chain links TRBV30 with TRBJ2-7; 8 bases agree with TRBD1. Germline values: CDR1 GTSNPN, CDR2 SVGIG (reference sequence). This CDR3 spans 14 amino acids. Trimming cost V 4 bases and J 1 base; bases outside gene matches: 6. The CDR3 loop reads CAWIGRGRSYEQYF. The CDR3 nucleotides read TGTGCCTGGATTGGCAGGGGGCGATCCTACGAGCAGTACTTC.